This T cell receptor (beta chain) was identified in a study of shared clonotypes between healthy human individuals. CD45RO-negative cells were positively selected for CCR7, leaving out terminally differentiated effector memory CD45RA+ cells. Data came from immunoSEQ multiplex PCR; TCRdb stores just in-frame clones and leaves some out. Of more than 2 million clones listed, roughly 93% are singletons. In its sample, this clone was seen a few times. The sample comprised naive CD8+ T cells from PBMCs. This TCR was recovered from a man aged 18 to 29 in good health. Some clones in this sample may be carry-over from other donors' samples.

CDR3 nucleotides: TGTGCCAGCAGCTTGCGGCAGGTGAACACTGAAGCTTTCTTT. It specifies CASSLRQVNTEAFF. V is TRBV5-5 and J is TRBJ1-1; no reliable D call. Germline V gene lookup returns CDR1 SGHKS and CDR2 YYEKEE (reference sequence). This CDR3 has 14 residues. Trimming stripped 1 base from V and 0 bases from J, with 7 bases between.